The T cell receptor beta chain under discussion was sequenced for a study of blood T cell repertoires in COVID-19. The overall study: COVID-19 samples, acute and convalescent, were from the United States, Italy and Spain. T cells, B-cell-depleted T cells, or PBMCs supplied cDNA or gDNA.

In Seattle, patients joined the study during active infection and were tracked longitudinally. Original analysis: By means of reference gene primer amplification, nucleated cell counts were estimated. Only in-frame clones appear in the TCRdb table, and some are missing; sequencing was by immunoSEQ multiplex PCR. V and J calls plus clone size are reproduced from that table; the DNA served to infer D and trimming. Of some 250,000 clones listed, 86% were seen once; the top ten hold about 12%. The junction had 2 bases not matched to a gene; V was cut back by 5 bases and J by 4 bases. The CDR3 has 13 residues. The germline V gene has CDR1 SNHLY and CDR2 FYNNEI.

The TCR sequence derives from a woman aged 25-40 years with COVID-19, enrolled during active disease. This chain connects TRBV2 to TRBJ1-2; 9 positions match TRBD1. The sequenced sample was peripheral blood. CDR3 residues: CASSQQGAYGYTF. Written as DNA, the CDR3 is TGTGCCAGCAGTCAACAGGGGGCCTATGGCTACACCTTC.